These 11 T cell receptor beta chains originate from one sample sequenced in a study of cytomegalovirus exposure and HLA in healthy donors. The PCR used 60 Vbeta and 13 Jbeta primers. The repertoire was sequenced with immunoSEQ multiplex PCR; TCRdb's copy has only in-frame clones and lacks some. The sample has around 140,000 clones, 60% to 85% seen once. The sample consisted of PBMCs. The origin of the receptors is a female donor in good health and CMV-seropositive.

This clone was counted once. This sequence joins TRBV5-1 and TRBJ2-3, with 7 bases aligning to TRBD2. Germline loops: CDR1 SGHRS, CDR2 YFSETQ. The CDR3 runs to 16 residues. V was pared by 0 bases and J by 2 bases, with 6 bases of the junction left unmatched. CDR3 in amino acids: CASSLVASGFTDTQYF. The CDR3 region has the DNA TGCGCCAGCAGCTTGGTGGCTAGCGGATTCACAGATACGCAGTATTTT.

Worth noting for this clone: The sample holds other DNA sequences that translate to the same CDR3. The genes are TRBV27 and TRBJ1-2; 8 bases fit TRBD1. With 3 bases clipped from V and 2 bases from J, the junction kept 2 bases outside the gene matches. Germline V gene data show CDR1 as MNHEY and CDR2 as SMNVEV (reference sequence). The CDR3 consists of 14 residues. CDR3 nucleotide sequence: TGTGCCAGCAGTTTGCACAGGGGGAACTATGGCTACACCTTC. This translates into CASSLHRGNYGYTF.

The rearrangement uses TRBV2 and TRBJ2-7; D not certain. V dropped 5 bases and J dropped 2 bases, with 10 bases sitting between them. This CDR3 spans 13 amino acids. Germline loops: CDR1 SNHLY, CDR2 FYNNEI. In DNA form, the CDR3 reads TGTGCCAGCAGTCCCTACACAGCCTACGAGCAGTACTTC. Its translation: CASSPYTAYEQYF.

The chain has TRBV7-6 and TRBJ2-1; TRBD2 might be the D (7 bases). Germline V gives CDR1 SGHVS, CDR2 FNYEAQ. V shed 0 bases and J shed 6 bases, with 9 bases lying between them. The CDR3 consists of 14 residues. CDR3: CASSLAGGLNEQFF. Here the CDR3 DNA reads TGTGCCAGCAGCTTAGCGGGGGGGCTCAATGAGCAGTTCTTC.

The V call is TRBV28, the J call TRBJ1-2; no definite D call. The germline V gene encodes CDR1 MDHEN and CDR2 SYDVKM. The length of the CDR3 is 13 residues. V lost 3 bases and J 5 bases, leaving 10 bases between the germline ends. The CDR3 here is CASSLAGAYGYTF. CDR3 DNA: TGTGCCAGCAGTTTGGCAGGCGCTTATGGCTACACCTTC.

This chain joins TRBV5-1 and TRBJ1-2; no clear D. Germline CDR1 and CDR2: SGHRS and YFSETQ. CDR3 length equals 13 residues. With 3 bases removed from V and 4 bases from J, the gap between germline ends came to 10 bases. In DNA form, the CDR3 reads TGCGCCAGCAGCTATCCTTTTAGCTATGGCTACACCTTC. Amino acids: CASSYPFSYGYTF.

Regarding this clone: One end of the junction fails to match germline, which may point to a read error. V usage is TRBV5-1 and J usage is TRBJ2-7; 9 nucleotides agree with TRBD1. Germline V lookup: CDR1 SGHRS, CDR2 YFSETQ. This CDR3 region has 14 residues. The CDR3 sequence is CASRVGTGSYEQYF. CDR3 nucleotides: TGTGCCAGCAGGGTTGGGACAGGGTCCTACGAGCAGTACTTC.

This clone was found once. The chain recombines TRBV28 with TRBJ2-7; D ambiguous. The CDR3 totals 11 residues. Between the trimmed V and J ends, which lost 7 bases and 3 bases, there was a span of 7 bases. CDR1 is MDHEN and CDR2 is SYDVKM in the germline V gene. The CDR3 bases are TGTGCCAGCATGGGCGACTACGAGCAGTACTTC. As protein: CASMGDYEQYF.

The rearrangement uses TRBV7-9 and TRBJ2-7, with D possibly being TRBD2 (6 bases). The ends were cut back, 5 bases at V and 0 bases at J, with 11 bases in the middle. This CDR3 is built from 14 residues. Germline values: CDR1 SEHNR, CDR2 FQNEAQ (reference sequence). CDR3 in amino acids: CASSPYGGSYEQYF. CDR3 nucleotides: TGTGCCAGCAGCCCTTACGGGGGCTCCTACGAGCAGTACTTC.

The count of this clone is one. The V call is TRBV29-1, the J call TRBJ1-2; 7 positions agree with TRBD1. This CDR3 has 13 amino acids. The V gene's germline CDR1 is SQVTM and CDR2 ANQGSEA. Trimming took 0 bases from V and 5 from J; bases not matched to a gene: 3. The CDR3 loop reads CSVEEGGGYGYTF. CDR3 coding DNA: TGCAGCGTTGAAGAAGGGGGCGGGTATGGCTACACCTTC.

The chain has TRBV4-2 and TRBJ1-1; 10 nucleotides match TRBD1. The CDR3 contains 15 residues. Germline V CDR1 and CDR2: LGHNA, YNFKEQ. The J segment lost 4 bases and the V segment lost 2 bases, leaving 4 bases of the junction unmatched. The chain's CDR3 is CASSQTGTGVTEAFF. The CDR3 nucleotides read TGTGCCAGCAGCCAAACCGGGACAGGGGTCACTGAAGCTTTCTTT.